These 18 T cell receptor beta chains share one sample of origin, sequenced in a study of blood T cell repertoires in COVID-19 (dated by TCRdb to about 2020). The library was generated by the immunoSEQ multiplex PCR assay. TCRdb holds this immuneACCESS table with in-frame rearrangements only. Some clones are missing; in checked studies, unresolved V genes explain under half, and the rest has no known cause. The table for this sample lists about 83,000 clones; 90% of them were counted only once. The leading ten clones occupy about 17% of the sample. What was sequenced was peripheral blood. These receptors were taken from a woman at least 80 years old with active or convalescent COVID-19.

This chain connects TRBV6-2 or TRBV6-3 to TRBJ1-5; D possibly corresponds to TRBD1 (5 bases). Per germline, CDR1 MNHEY and CDR2 SVGEGT. CDR3 size: 14 residues. V lost 5 bases to trimming and J lost 4 bases, with 12 bases between them. In DNA form, the CDR3 reads TGTGCCAGCAGTCTGGCGACAGAAAATCAGCCCCAGCATTTT. The encoded protein is CASSLATENQPQHF.

V usage is TRBV28 and J usage is TRBJ1-1; D is possibly TRBD1 (6 bases). Per germline, CDR1 MDHEN and CDR2 SYDVKM. Trimming removed 5 bases from V and 1 base from J, with 14 bases in between. The CDR3 runs to 15 residues. Here the CDR3 reads CASSTRGGGNTEAFF. The CDR3 DNA sequence: TGTGCCAGCAGTACCCGGGGAGGGGGGAACACTGAAGCTTTCTTT.

The V and J genes are TRBV6-1 and TRBJ2-3; maybe TRBD2 (5 bases). V lost 0 bases, J lost 0 bases, and 7 bases lay in between. CDR1 MNHNS and CDR2 SASEGT come from the germline V gene. This CDR3 is built from 15 residues. The CDR3 region has the DNA TGTGCCAGCAGTGAAGCTCCGGGAAGCACAGATACGCAGTATTTT. It translates to CASSEAPGSTDTQYF.

The gene calls are TRBV28 and TRBJ1-1, with TRBD1 matching 11 bases. J was trimmed by 5 bases and V by 5 bases; bases with no gene match: 10. Germline assignment: CDR1 MDHEN and CDR2 SYDVKM. This CDR3 is 16 amino acids long. As DNA, the CDR3 is TGTGCCAGCAGTCCGACCGGGACAGGGGGTTGGACTGAAGCTTTCTTT. Its translation is CASSPTGTGGWTEAFF.

V and J are TRBV25-1 and TRBJ1-1; TRBD1 is a possible D gene (6 bases). Trimming stripped 0 bases from V and 7 bases from J, with 21 bases between. Germline V gene sequence: CDR1 MGHDK, CDR2 SYGVNS. The length of the CDR3 is 17 residues. The CDR3 sequence: CASSEYTSRWGGHEAFF. The CDR3 DNA follows: TGTGCCAGCAGTGAATATACTTCTCGCTGGGGGGGACATGAAGCTTTCTTT.

This clone was found a few times. V gene TRBV5-6 combines with J gene TRBJ2-7; a weak D match, TRBD1 (5 bases). Germline V gene data show CDR1 as SGHDT and CDR2 as YYEEEE. The CDR3 runs to 13 residues. V lost 0 bases to trimming and J lost 3 bases, with 7 bases between them. The CDR3, as DNA: TGTGCCAGCAGCTTGGGGGGCTTCTACGAGCAGTACTTC. Encoded protein: CASSLGGFYEQYF. Full variable domain (rest looked up from reference TRBV5-6 and TRBJ2-7): DAGVTQSPTHLIKTRGQQVTLRCSPKSGHDTVSWYQQALGQGPQFIFQYYEEEERQRGNFPDRFSGHQFPNYSSELNVNALLLGDSALYLCASSLGGFYEQYFGPGTRLTVT.

The V and J genes are TRBV3-1 (or the pseudogene TRBV3-2) and TRBJ2-7, with D possibly being TRBD2 (5 bases). The CDR3 spans 15 residues. V lost 1 base to trimming and J lost 0 bases, with 10 bases between them. The germline V gene has CDR1 LGHDT and CDR2 YNNKEL (reference sequence). The CDR3 DNA follows: TGTGCCAGCAGCCAAGCCACTAGGCCCTCCTACGAGCAGTACTTC. This encodes CASSQATRPSYEQYF.

The rearrangement joins TRBV3-1 (or the pseudogene TRBV3-2) to TRBJ1-1; D perhaps matches TRBD1 (6 bases). There are 13 residues in the CDR3. Germline CDR1 is LGHDT and CDR2 is YNNKEL (reference sequence). Between the trimmed V and J ends, which lost 4 bases and 5 bases, there was a span of 11 bases. DNA for the CDR3: TGTGCCAGCAGCCCACAGGGTGGGACTGAAGCTTTCTTT. This sequence encodes CASSPQGGTEAFF.

This chain connects TRBV28 to TRBJ1-5; D perhaps matches TRBD1 (5 bases). CDR1 and CDR2 from the germline V gene are MDHEN and SYDVKM. This CDR3 has 15 residues. Deletions cut 0 bases from V and 2 bases from J, with 8 bases between. This CDR3 reads CASSLWSQGNQPQHF. The CDR3 DNA reads as TGTGCCAGCAGTTTATGGTCACAGGGCAATCAGCCCCAGCATTTT.

The gene calls are TRBV7-9 and TRBJ2-1; TRBD2 aligns across 15 bases. CDR3 length equals 18 residues. The V and J ends lost 5 bases and 4 bases, in that order; junction bases with no gene match: 9. CDR1 SEHNR and CDR2 FQNEAQ come from the germline V gene (reference sequence). The CDR3 DNA reads TGTGCCAGCAGCCGAGTCCCGGGACTAGCGGGGGGTTACAATGAGCAGTTCTTC. Amino acid sequence: CASSRVPGLAGGYNEQFF.

V usage is TRBV19 and J usage is TRBJ1-6; D not resolved. Germline V gene lookup returns CDR1 LNHDA and CDR2 SQIVND (reference sequence). The V and J ends lost 4 bases and 1 base respectively, with 8 bases between them. There are 15 residues in the CDR3. The CDR3 DNA sequence: TGTGCCAGTAGTACCACGGGGTCCTATAATTCACCCCTCCACTTT. As protein: CASSTTGSYNSPLHF.

The V call is TRBV19, the J call TRBJ1-6; D is uncertain. Germline-derived CDR1 and CDR2 are LNHDA and SQIVND (reference sequence). The CDR3 spans 16 residues. Trimming removed 10 bases from V and 2 bases from J, with 18 bases in between. CDR3 amino acids: CATKVGPEAYNSPLHF. The CDR3 DNA is TGTGCCACCAAAGTCGGCCCCGAGGCCTATAATTCACCCCTCCACTTT.

This clone was counted a single time. The rearrangement uses TRBV7-3 and TRBJ2-5; a possible D gene is TRBD1 (6 bases). The V gene lost 6 bases and the J gene lost 2 bases, with 19 bases spanning the gap. The germline V gene encodes CDR1 SGHTA and CDR2 FQGTGA. This CDR3 is built from 16 residues. DNA for the CDR3: TGTGCCAGCAGTATACCCTCCGGACAGCCTCAAGAGACCCAGTACTTC. Translated, it gives CASSIPSGQPQETQYF. The complete variable domain, with remaining parts taken from reference TRBV7-3 and TRBJ2-5, reads GAGVSQTPSNKVTEKGKYVELRCDPISGHTALYWYRQSLGQGPEFLIYFQGTGAADDSGLPNDRFFAVRPEGSVSTLKIQRTERGDSAVYLCASSIPSGQPQETQYFGPGTRLLVL.

This clone was counted a single time. The J gene is TRBJ1-6, the V gene TRBV5-1; the D gene is possibly TRBD1 (6 bases). Trimming took 0 bases from V and 0 from J, leaving 7 bases between them. This CDR3 has 16 amino acids. Germline CDR1 reads SGHRS; CDR2 reads YFSETQ. The CDR3 protein is CASSLDRDSYNSPLHF. Here the CDR3 DNA reads TGCGCCAGCAGCTTGGACAGGGACTCCTATAATTCACCCCTCCACTTT.

The chain is built from TRBV12-3 or TRBV12-4 and TRBJ2-2; D is unresolved. This CDR3 comprises 11 residues. The V and J ends lost 4 bases and 9 bases respectively, with 6 bases between them. CDR3 sequence: CASSSLRELFF. The CDR3, as DNA: TGTGCCAGCAGTTCTCTTAGGGAGCTGTTTTTT.

The rearrangement uses TRBV19 and TRBJ2-7, with 13 bases matching TRBD2. Per germline, CDR1 LNHDA and CDR2 SQIVND (reference sequence). This CDR3 is built from 14 residues. J was trimmed by 2 bases and V by 8 bases; bases with no gene match: 3. This CDR3 is CASSTSGGAYEQYF. The CDR3 coding sequence is TGTGCCAGTTCCACTAGCGGGGGGGCCTACGAGCAGTACTTC.

This chain uses TRBV6-5 with TRBJ1-1; 9 nucleotides match TRBD1. CDR3 size: 14 residues. V shed 2 bases and J 4 bases; nucleotides not matched to a gene: 2. Germline CDR1 and CDR2: MNHEY and SVGAGI. The DNA for the CDR3 is TGTGCCAGCAGTTACACGGGACAGGGCACTGAAGCTTTCTTT. Translating gives CASSYTGQGTEAFF.

V gene TRBV7-9 combines with J gene TRBJ1-1, with a tentative D call TRBD1 (6 bases). The CDR3 is made up of 13 amino acids. V gave up 5 bases and J gave up 2 bases, with 9 bases separating them. CDR1 is SEHNR and CDR2 is FQNEAQ in the germline V gene (reference sequence). CDR3 coding DNA: TGTGCCAGCAGCCTGGGACACAACACTGAAGCTTTCTTT. Translating gives CASSLGHNTEAFF.